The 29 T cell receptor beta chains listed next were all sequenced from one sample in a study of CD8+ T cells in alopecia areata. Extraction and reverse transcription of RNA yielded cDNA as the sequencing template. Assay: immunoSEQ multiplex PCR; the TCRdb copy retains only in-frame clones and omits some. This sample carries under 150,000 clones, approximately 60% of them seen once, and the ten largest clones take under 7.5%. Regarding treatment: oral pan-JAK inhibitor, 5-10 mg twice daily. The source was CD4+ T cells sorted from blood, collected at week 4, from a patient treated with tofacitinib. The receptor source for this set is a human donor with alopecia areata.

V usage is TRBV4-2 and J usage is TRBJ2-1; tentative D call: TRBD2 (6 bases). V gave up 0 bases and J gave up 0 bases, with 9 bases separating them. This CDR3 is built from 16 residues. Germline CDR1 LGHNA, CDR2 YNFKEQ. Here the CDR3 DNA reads TGTGCCAGCAGCCAAGATTTGGGGGGCTCCTACAATGAGCAGTTCTTC. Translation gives CASSQDLGGSYNEQFF.

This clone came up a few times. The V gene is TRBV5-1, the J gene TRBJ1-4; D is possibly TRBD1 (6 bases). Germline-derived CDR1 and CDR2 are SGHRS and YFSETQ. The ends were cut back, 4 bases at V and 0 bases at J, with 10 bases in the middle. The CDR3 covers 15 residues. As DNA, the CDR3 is TGCGCCAGCAGCAAGGACAGCCCAACTAATGAAAAACTGTTTTTT. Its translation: CASSKDSPTNEKLFF. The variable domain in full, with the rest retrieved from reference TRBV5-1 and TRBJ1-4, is KAGVTQTPRYLIKTRGQQVTLSCSPISGHRSVSWYQQTPGQGLQFLFEYFSETQRNKGNFPGRFSGRQFSNSRSEMNVSTLELGDSALYLCASSKDSPTNEKLFFGSGTQLSVL.

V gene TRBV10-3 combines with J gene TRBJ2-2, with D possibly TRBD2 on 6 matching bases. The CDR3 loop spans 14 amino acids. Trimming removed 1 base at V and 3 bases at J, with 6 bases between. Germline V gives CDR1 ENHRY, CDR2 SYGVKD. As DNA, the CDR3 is TGTGCCATCAGTGAGTGGGGGGACACCGGGGAGCTGTTTTTT. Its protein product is CAISEWGDTGELFF.

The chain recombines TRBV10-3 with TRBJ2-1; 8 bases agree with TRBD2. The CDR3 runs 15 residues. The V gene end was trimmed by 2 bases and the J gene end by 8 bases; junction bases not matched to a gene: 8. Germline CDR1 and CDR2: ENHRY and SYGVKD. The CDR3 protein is CAISEVAGSAYEQFF. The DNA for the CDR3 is TGTGCCATCAGTGAGGTAGCGGGGTCAGCATATGAGCAGTTCTTC.

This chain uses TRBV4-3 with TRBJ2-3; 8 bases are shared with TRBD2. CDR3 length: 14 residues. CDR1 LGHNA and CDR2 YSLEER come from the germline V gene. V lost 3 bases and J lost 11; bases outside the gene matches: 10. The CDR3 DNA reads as TGCGCCAGCAGCCAGGATGCCACCGGGACTAGGCAGTATTTT. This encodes CASSQDATGTRQYF.

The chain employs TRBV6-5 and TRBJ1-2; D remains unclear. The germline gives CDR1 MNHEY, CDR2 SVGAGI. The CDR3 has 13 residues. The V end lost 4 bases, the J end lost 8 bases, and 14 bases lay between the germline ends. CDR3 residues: CASSSPDPQGYTF. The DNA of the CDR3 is TGTGCCAGCAGTTCCCCGGACCCTCAAGGCTACACCTTC.

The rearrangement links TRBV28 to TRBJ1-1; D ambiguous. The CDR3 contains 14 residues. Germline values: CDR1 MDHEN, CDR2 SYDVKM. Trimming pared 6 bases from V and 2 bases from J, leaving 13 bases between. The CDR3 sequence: CASRPTTDNTEAFF. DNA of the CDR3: TGTGCCAGCAGACCGACCACAGACAACACTGAAGCTTTCTTT. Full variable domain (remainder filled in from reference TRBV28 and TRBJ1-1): DVKVTQSSRYLVKRTGEKVFLECVQDMDHENMFWYRQDPGLGLRLIYFSYDVKMKEKGDIPEGYSVSREKKERFSLILESASTNQTSMYLCASRPTTDNTEAFFGQGTRLTVV.

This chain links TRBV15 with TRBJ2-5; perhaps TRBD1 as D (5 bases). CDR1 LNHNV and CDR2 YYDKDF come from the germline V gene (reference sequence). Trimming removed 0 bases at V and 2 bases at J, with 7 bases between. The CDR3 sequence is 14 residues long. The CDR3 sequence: CATSRDRQQETQYF. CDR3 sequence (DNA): TGTGCCACCAGCAGAGATCGACAGCAAGAGACCCAGTACTTC.

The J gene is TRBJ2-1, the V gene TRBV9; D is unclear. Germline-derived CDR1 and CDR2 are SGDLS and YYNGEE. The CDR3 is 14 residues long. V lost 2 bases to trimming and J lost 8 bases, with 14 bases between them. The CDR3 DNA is TGTGCCAGCAGCGTCTTGAGTCGCAACGATGAGCAGTTCTTC. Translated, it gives CASSVLSRNDEQFF. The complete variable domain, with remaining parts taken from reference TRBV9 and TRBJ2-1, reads DSGVTQTPKHLITATGQRVTLRCSPRSGDLSVYWYQQSLDQGLQFLIQYYNGEERAKGNILERFSAQQFPDLHSELNLSSLELGDSALYFCASSVLSRNDEQFFGPGTRLTVL.

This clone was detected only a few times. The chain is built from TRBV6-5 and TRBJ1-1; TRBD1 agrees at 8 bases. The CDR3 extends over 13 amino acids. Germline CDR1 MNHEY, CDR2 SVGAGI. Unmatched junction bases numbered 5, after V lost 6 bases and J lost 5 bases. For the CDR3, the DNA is TGTGCCAGCAGAGTGGACAGGGTGACTGAAGCTTTCTTT. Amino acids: CASRVDRVTEAFF.

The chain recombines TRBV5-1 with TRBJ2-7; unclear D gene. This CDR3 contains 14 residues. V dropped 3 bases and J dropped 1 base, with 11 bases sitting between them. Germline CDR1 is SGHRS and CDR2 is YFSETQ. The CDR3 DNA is TGCGCCAGCAGCTCAGGACGGATATCCTACGAGCAGTACTTC. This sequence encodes CASSSGRISYEQYF. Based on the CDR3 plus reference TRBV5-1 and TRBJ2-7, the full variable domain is KAGVTQTPRYLIKTRGQQVTLSCSPISGHRSVSWYQQTPGQGLQFLFEYFSETQRNKGNFPGRFSGRQFSNSRSEMNVSTLELGDSALYLCASSSGRISYEQYFGPGTRLTVT.

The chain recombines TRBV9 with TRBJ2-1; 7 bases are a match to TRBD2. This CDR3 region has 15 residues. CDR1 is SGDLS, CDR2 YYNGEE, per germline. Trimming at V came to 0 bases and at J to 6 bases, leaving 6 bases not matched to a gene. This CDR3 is CASSVEGRGGNEQFF. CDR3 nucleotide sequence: TGTGCCAGCAGCGTAGAGGGGCGCGGGGGCAATGAGCAGTTCTTC.

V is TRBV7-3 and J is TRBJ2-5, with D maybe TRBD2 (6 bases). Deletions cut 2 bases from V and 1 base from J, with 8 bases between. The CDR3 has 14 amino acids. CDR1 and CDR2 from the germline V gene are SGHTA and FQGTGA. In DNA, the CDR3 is TGTGCCAGCAGCTTACTCGGGGGCCAAGAGACCCAGTACTTC. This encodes CASSLLGGQETQYF.

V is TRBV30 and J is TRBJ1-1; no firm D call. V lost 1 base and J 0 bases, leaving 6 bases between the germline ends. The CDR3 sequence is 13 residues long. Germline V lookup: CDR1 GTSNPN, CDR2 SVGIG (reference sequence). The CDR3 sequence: CAWSEYMNTEAFF. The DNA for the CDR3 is TGTGCCTGGAGTGAGTACATGAACACTGAAGCTTTCTTT.

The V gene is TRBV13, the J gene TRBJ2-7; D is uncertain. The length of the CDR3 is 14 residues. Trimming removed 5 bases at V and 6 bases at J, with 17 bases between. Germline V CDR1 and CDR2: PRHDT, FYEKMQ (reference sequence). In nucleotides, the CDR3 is TGTGCCAGCAGCCCAACACGGCGTGGAAGCGAGCAGTACTTC. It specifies CASSPTRRGSEQYF.

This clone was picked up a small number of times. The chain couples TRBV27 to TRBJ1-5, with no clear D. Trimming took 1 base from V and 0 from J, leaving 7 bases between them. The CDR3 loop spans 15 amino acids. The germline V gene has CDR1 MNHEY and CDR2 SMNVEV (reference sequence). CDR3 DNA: TGTGCCAGCAGTTTATACGGCGGTAGCAATCAGCCCCAGCATTTT. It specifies CASSLYGGSNQPQHF.

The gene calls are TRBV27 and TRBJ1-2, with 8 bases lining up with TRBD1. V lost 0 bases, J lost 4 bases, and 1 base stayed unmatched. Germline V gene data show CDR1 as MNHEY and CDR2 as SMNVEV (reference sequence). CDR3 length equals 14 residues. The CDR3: CASSLSGQGYGYTF. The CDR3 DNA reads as TGTGCCAGCAGTTTATCTGGACAGGGCTATGGCTACACCTTC.

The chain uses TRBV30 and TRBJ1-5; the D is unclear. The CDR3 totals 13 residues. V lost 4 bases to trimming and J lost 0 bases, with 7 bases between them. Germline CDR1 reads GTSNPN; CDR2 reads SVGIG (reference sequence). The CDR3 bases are TGTGCCTGGACTCCCGATAGCAATCAGCCCCAGCATTTT. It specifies CAWTPDSNQPQHF.

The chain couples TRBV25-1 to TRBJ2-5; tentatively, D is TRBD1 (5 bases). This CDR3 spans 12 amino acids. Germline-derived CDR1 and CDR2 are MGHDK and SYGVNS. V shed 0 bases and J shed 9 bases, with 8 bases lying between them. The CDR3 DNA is TGTGCCAGCAGTGAATATCAAGGGGCCCAGTACTTC. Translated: CASSEYQGAQYF.

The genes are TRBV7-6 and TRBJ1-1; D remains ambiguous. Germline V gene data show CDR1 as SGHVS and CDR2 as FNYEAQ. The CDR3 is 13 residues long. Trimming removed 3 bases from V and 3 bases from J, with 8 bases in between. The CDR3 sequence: CASSFEPDTEAFF. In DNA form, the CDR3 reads TGTGCCAGCAGCTTTGAGCCTGACACTGAAGCTTTCTTT.

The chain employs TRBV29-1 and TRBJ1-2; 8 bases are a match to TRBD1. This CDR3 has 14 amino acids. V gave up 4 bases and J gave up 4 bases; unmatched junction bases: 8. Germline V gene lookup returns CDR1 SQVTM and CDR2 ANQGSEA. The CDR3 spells CSVAQGEEVYGYTF. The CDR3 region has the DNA TGCAGCGTTGCACAGGGGGAGGAGGTCTATGGCTACACCTTC.

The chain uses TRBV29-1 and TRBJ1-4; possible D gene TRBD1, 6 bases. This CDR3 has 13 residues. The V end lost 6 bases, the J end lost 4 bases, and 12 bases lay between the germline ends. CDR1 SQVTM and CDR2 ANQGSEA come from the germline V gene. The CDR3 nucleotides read TGCAGCGTGGGGGGCAGTCATAATGAAAAACTGTTTTTT. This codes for CSVGGSHNEKLFF.

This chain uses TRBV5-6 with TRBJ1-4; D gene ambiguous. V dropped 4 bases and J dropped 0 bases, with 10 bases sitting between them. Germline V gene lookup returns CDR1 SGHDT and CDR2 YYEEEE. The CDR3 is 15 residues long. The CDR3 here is CASSAYSATNEKLFF. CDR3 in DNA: TGTGCCAGCAGCGCCTATTCGGCAACTAATGAAAAACTGTTTTTT.

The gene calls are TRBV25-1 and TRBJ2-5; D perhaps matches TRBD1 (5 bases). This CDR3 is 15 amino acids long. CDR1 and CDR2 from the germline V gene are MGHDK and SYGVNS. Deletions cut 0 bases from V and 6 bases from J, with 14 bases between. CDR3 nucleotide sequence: TGTGCCAGCAGTGAATATACCCAGGGTGGAAAGACCCAGTACTTC. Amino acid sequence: CASSEYTQGGKTQYF.

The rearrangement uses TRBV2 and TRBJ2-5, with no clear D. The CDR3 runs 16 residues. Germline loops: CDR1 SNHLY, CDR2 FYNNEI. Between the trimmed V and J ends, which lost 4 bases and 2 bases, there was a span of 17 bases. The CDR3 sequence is CASSALGPTRQETQYF. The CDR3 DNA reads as TGTGCCAGCAGTGCGCTCGGGCCGACGAGACAAGAGACCCAGTACTTC.

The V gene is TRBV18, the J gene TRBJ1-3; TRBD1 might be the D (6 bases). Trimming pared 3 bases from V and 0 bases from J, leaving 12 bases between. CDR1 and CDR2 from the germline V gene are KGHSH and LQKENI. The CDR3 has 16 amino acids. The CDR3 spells CASSPRTEVSGNTIYF. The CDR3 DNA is TGTGCCAGCTCACCTAGGACAGAAGTCTCTGGAAACACCATATATTTT. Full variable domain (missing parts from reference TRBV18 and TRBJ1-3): NAGVMQNPRHLVRRRGQEARLRCSPMKGHSHVYWYRQLPEEGLKFMVYLQKENIIDESGMPKERFSAEFPKEGPSILRIQQVVRGDSAAYFCASSPRTEVSGNTIYFGEGSWLTVV.

The CDR3 DNA reads TGCGCCAGCAGCCAAGATGAACGGGGGCGTTCACCCCTCCACTTT. Its protein product is CASSQDERGRSPLHF. The chain recombines TRBV4-3 with TRBJ1-6; D may be TRBD1 (6 bases). CDR1 LGHNA and CDR2 YSLEER come from the germline V gene. The CDR3 has 15 residues. V was cut by 0 bases and J by 9 bases, with 12 bases left in between.

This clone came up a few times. The CDR3 DNA sequence: TGTGCCAGCAGTTACGACTCGGACAGGGCCGAGCAGTACTTC. It codes for CASSYDSDRAEQYF. This chain connects TRBV6-5 to TRBJ2-7, with 8 bases that match TRBD1. V lost 2 bases and J lost 6; bases outside the gene matches: 6. Germline CDR1 reads MNHEY; CDR2 reads SVGAGI. CDR3 length: 14 amino acids.

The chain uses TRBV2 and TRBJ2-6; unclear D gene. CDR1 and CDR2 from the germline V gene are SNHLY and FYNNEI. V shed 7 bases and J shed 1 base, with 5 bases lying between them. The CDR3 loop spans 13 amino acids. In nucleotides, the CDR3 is TGTGCCAGCACTCGGTCTGGGGCCAACGTCCTGACTTTC. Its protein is CASTRSGANVLTF.